The 17 T cell receptor beta chains below were found in one sample sequenced in a study of OX40 agonist ivuxolimab in advanced cancers. Only in-frame clones appear in the TCRdb table, and some are missing; sequencing was by immunoSEQ multiplex PCR. This sample carries around 49,000 clones, over 65% of them seen once, and the ten largest clones take over 14%. The sample in question was CD4+ or CD8+ T cells sorted from blood, obtained in a trial of the OX40 agonist ivuxolimab. These receptors were taken from an adult with an advanced solid tumor such as melanoma, head and neck, liver or kidney cancer.

CDR3: CASSYKGGGATDTQYF. The CDR3 nucleotides are TGTGCCAGCAGTTACAAAGGCGGGGGGGCCACAGATACGCAGTATTTT. The chain recombines TRBV6-6 with TRBJ2-3; the match to TRBD2 covers 9 bases. Germline CDR1 reads MNHNY; CDR2 reads SVGAGI (reference sequence). CDR3 length equals 16 residues. Unmatched junction bases numbered 5, after V lost 2 bases and J lost 2 bases.

This chain joins TRBV11-2 and TRBJ2-7; unclear D gene. CDR3 size: 14 residues. CDR1 is SGHAT and CDR2 is FQNNGV in the germline V gene. V was pared by 5 bases and J by 6 bases, with 17 bases between. The DNA of the CDR3 is TGTGCCAGCAGCCGAACAGCGTTGGGGATCGAGCAGTACTTC. Translated, it gives CASSRTALGIEQYF.

The chain employs TRBV2 and TRBJ2-7; D is unclear. CDR3 length: 13 residues. Between the trimmed V and J ends, which lost 7 bases and 2 bases, there was a span of 12 bases. Germline V gene data show CDR1 as SNHLY and CDR2 as FYNNEI. The CDR3, as DNA: TGTGCCAGCACCAAGGTCCTTACCTACGAGCAGTACTTC. This gives the protein CASTKVLTYEQYF.

The chain's CDR3 is CASGLVMNTEAFF. CDR3 sequence (DNA): TGTGCCAGCGGCCTAGTGATGAACACTGAAGCTTTCTTT. V is TRBV27 and J is TRBJ1-1; D is unresolved. The V and J ends lost 8 bases and 0 bases respectively, with 10 bases between them. Germline lookup yields CDR1 MNHEY and CDR2 SMNVEV (reference sequence). The CDR3 extends over 13 amino acids.

This chain joins TRBV15 and TRBJ2-5; maybe TRBD2 (6 bases). Per germline, CDR1 LNHNV and CDR2 YYDKDF (reference sequence). The CDR3 sequence is 14 residues long. V was clipped by 8 bases and J by 5 bases, with 18 bases between them. CDR3 sequence reads: CATQRGSGLETQYF. CDR3 nucleotides: TGTGCCACCCAGAGGGGTAGCGGACTGGAGACCCAGTACTTC.

This clone was seen only a few times. V and J are TRBV6-5 and TRBJ2-3, with 12 nucleotides matching TRBD2. Germline values: CDR1 MNHEY, CDR2 SVGAGI. J gave up 6 bases and V 6 bases, and 7 bases lay outside the gene matches. CDR3 length: 15 residues. The CDR3 nucleotides are TGTGCCAGCAGCTTACTAGCGGGGGGCGGGGATACGCAGTATTTT. It is translated as CASSLLAGGGDTQYF.

In its sample, this clone was seen a few times. The chain links TRBV7-6 to TRBJ1-6; a weak D match, TRBD1 (5 bases). Trimming left V 10 bases short and J 8 bases short, with 6 bases between. The CDR3 has 10 amino acids. The germline V gene has CDR1 SGHVS and CDR2 FNYEAQ. The CDR3 DNA follows: TGTGCCATGGGACATTCACCCCTCCACTTT. Translating it yields CAMGHSPLHF.

This chain joins TRBV11-3 and TRBJ2-1, with 8 bases fitting TRBD2. This CDR3 spans 14 amino acids. Trimming at V came to 1 base and at J to 9 bases, leaving 5 bases not matched to a gene. Germline-derived CDR1 and CDR2 are SGHNT and YENEEA. Written as DNA, the CDR3 is TGTGCCAGCAGCTTAGTACGGGGGGGCAGTGAGCAGTTCTTC. It encodes CASSLVRGGSEQFF.

The chain carries TRBV4-3 and TRBJ2-1; possibly TRBD1 or TRBD2 for D (6 bases each). CDR3 size: 16 residues. Germline V gene data show CDR1 as LGHNA and CDR2 as YSLEER. Trimming pared 0 bases from V and 6 bases from J, leaving 15 bases between. CDR3 amino acids: CASSQEPGGIINEQFF. CDR3 nucleotides: TGCGCCAGCAGCCAAGAACCCGGGGGCATCATCAATGAGCAGTTCTTC.

This clone was seen only once. V and J are TRBV2 and TRBJ1-1; D gene uncertain. The CDR3 length is 10 residues. Germline CDR1 reads SNHLY; CDR2 reads FYNNEI. The V end was cut by 5 bases, the J end by 8 bases, with 6 bases between. DNA of the CDR3: TGTGCCAGCAGTTACGGAGAAGCTTTCTTT. It yields the protein CASSYGEAFF.

This clone was observed a handful of times. This chain connects TRBV19 to TRBJ2-1; TRBD1 matches 7 bases. CDR3 length: 16 amino acids. CDR1 is LNHDA, CDR2 SQIVND, per germline (reference sequence). J was trimmed by 5 bases and V by 4 bases; bases with no gene match: 11. The chain's CDR3 is CASSTYSGTANNEQFF. CDR3 bases: TGTGCCAGTAGTACGTACTCGGGGACAGCGAACAATGAGCAGTTCTTC.

The genes are TRBV12-5 and TRBJ2-7, with 7 bases that match TRBD2. This CDR3 contains 17 residues. Germline V lookup: CDR1 LGHNT, CDR2 FRNRAP. V shed 0 bases, J shed 2 bases, and the junction held 10 bases outside the gene matches. CDR3 nucleotide sequence: TGTGCTAGTGGTTTGGTAATCAGGGAGGGAAGTACCTACGAGCAGTACTTC. This sequence encodes CASGLVIREGSTYEQYF.

The genes are TRBV28 and TRBJ2-1; maybe TRBD1 (6 bases). Trimming cost V 6 bases and J 9 bases, with 12 bases left between them. Germline V gene sequence: CDR1 MDHEN, CDR2 SYDVKM. The CDR3 is 12 amino acids. DNA of the CDR3: TGTGCCAGCAGAACACAGGGATTTGAGCAGTTCTTC. It encodes CASRTQGFEQFF. Combining the CDR3 with reference TRBV28 and TRBJ2-1 gives the whole variable domain DVKVTQSSRYLVKRTGEKVFLECVQDMDHENMFWYRQDPGLGLRLIYFSYDVKMKEKGDIPEGYSVSREKKERFSLILESASTNQTSMYLCASRTQGFEQFFGPGTRLTVL.

In its sample, this clone was seen a few times. V gene TRBV6-1 combines with J gene TRBJ2-7; TRBD2 agrees at 11 bases. The V gene end was trimmed by 8 bases and the J gene end by 4 bases; junction bases not matched to a gene: 7. The CDR3 is 14 amino acids. The germline CDR1 and CDR2 sequences are MNHNS and SASEGT. CDR3 in amino acids: CASALTSGSYEQYF. In nucleotides, the CDR3 is TGTGCCAGCGCGCTCACTAGCGGGAGTTACGAGCAGTACTTC.

The chain joins TRBV5-1 to TRBJ2-1, with D hard to call. This CDR3 has 12 amino acids. V was clipped by 0 bases and J by 6 bases, with 4 bases between them. CDR1 SGHRS and CDR2 YFSETQ come from the germline V gene. CDR3 in amino acids: CASSLVSNEQFF. The CDR3 DNA sequence: TGCGCCAGCAGCTTGGTCAGCAATGAGCAGTTCTTC.

The chain couples TRBV19 to TRBJ2-4, with D possibly matching TRBD2 (5 bases). The V and J ends lost 3 bases and 4 bases respectively, with 16 bases between them. The CDR3 loop spans 16 amino acids. The V gene's germline CDR1 is LNHDA and CDR2 SQIVND (reference sequence). Here the CDR3 reads CASSIPTASYKNIQYF. DNA for the CDR3: TGTGCCAGTAGTATTCCCACCGCTAGCTATAAAAACATTCAGTACTTC.

The chain is built from TRBV7-6 and TRBJ2-4; no clear D. V shed 0 bases and J shed 7 bases, with 7 bases lying between them. CDR3 length equals 13 residues. Germline CDR1 and CDR2: SGHVS and FNYEAQ. CDR3 DNA sequence: TGTGCCAGCAGCTTAGCGGCCCGGAACATTCAGTACTTC. This sequence encodes CASSLAARNIQYF.